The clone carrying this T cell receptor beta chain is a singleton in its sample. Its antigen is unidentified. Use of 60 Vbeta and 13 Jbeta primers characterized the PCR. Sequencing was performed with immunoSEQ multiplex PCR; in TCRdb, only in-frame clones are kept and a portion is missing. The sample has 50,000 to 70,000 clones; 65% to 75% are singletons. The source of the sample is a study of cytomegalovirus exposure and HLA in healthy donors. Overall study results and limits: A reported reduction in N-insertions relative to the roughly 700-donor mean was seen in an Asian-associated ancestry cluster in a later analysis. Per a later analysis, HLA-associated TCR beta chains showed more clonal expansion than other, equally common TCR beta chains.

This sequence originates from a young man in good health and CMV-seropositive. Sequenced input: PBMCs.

CDR3 residues: CASSLEGITGELFF. The CDR3 DNA follows: TGCGCCAGCAGCTTGGAAGGGATAACCGGGGAGCTGTTTTTT. This chain links TRBV5-1 with TRBJ1-3; D is unresolved. Matching the DNA end better, TRBJ2-2 makes the J call doubtful. From germline, CDR1 is SGHRS and CDR2 YFSETQ. The CDR3 consists of 14 residues.